This T cell receptor beta chain is from a study of T-cell memory formation after mild COVID-19. Study-level information: For the most part, TCR clusters were specific to one donor. Study-wide points: A second wave expanding day 15 to 37 was CD4+-biased; contracting clones were balanced.

TCRdb itself ran the 5' RACE reads through MiXCR, one entry per CDR3 protein. The sample holds roughly 600,000 distinct CDR3 sequences, under 20% seen once. A word on this clonotype: Its antigen is undetermined.

This TCR was recovered from an adult woman who had mild COVID-19 (a few samples of this study predate the infection). Cell type and time point are not known. Sequencing was carried out using PBMCs or a T cell subset sorted from them (not recorded which).

The chain's CDR3 is CASSITLAGGRYEQYF. CDR3 DNA: TGTGCCAGTAGTATCACACTAGCGGGAGGGCGGTACGAGCAGTACTTC. The genes are TRBV19 and TRBJ2-7, with 13 nucleotides matching TRBD2. This CDR3 comprises 16 residues. Trimming cost V 3 bases and J 4 bases; bases outside gene matches: 6. Germline V gives CDR1 LNHDA, CDR2 SQIVND (reference sequence).